Following are 12 T cell receptor beta chains from one sample sequenced in a study of blood T cell repertoires in COVID-19. Sequenced by immunoSEQ multiplex PCR; TCRdb stores in-frame clones only, minus some. Here the sample spans around 150,000 clones, roughly 84% being singletons. Input material: peripheral blood. The source of these receptors is a woman aged 50 to 65 in a cohort sampled during active or convalescent COVID-19.

The CDR3 loop is CAWSNRENQPQHF. As DNA, the CDR3 is TGTGCCTGGAGTAATAGGGAGAATCAGCCCCAGCATTTT. V gene TRBV30 combines with J gene TRBJ1-5; no definite D call. The CDR3 totals 13 residues. The V end lost 2 bases, the J end lost 4 bases, and 9 bases lay between the germline ends. Germline CDR1 is GTSNPN and CDR2 is SVGIG (reference sequence).

This clone was recorded only once. The chain combines TRBV12-3 or TRBV12-4 with TRBJ1-1; TRBD1 agrees at 8 bases. V was pared by 6 bases and J by 4 bases, with 4 bases of the junction left unmatched. There are 13 residues in the CDR3. The CDR3 coding sequence is TGTGCCAGCAGCACGGACAGGGTCACTGAAGCTTTCTTT. It translates to CASSTDRVTEAFF.

This rearrangement joins TRBV12-3 or TRBV12-4 to TRBJ1-2; no clear D gene. V was trimmed by 5 bases and J by 4 bases, leaving 5 bases between them. The length of the CDR3 is 11 residues. The CDR3 DNA reads as TGTGCCAGCAGTACCGGCTATGGCTACACCTTC. This codes for CASSTGYGYTF.

The chain has TRBV2 and TRBJ1-3; 12 bases are shared with TRBD1. The CDR3 sequence is 16 residues long. V shed 3 bases, J shed 4 bases, and the junction held 4 bases outside the gene matches. Germline V gives CDR1 SNHLY, CDR2 FYNNEI. This CDR3 reads CASSERGQGAGNTIYF. CDR3 coding DNA: TGTGCCAGCAGTGAGAGGGGACAGGGGGCCGGAAACACCATATATTTT.

The chain links TRBV6-6 to TRBJ2-2; no clear D gene. The ends were cut back, 0 bases at V and 2 bases at J, with 7 bases in the middle. Germline CDR1 and CDR2: MNHNY and SVGAGI (reference sequence). The length of the CDR3 is 15 residues. Here the CDR3 reads CASSYSTGNTGELFF. CDR3 nucleotides: TGTGCCAGCAGTTACTCTACGGGTAACACCGGGGAGCTGTTTTTT.

The rearrangement links TRBV10-2 to TRBJ1-1; 7 bases fit TRBD1. This CDR3 is built from 13 residues. Germline CDR1 is WSHSY and CDR2 is SAAADI. J was trimmed by 11 bases and V by 3 bases; bases with no gene match: 9. The CDR3 sequence: CASSESTGKNAFF. The CDR3 DNA reads TGCGCCAGCAGTGAATCGACAGGGAAGAACGCTTTCTTT.

J is TRBJ2-1 and V is TRBV7-9; 9 bases are shared with TRBD2. This CDR3 has 13 residues. Unmatched junction bases numbered 3, after V lost 5 bases and J lost 7 bases. Germline assignment: CDR1 SEHNR and CDR2 FQNEAQ (reference sequence). CDR3 DNA sequence: TGTGCCAGCAGCCCGCGGGGGGGAAATGAGCAGTTCTTC. It translates to CASSPRGGNEQFF. The full variable domain, with the rest looked up from reference TRBV7-9 and TRBJ2-1, is DTGVSQNPRHKITKRGQNVTFRCDPISEHNRLYWYRQTLGQGPEFLTYFQNEAQLEKSRLLSDRFSAERPKGSFSTLEIQRTEQGDSAMYLCASSPRGGNEQFFGPGTRLTVL.

The chain uses TRBV6-5 and TRBJ1-6; TRBD1 might be the D (5 bases). Trimming pared 7 bases from V and 8 bases from J, leaving 15 bases between. The germline gives CDR1 MNHEY, CDR2 SVGAGI. The CDR3 covers 14 residues. CDR3 nucleotides: TGTGCCAGCACCCCCCAGGGTAGGGATTCACCCCTCCACTTT. It translates to CASTPQGRDSPLHF.

The V and J genes are TRBV19 and TRBJ1-3; 7 bases line up with TRBD1. The germline V gene encodes CDR1 LNHDA and CDR2 SQIVND (reference sequence). V gave up 5 bases and J gave up 3 bases; unmatched junction bases: 10. The CDR3 consists of 16 residues. CDR3 sequence reads: CASSHRGHINGNTIYF. DNA of the CDR3: TGTGCCAGTAGTCACAGGGGACATATCAATGGAAACACCATATATTTT.

The chain recombines TRBV9 with TRBJ2-3; D possibly corresponds to TRBD2 (5 bases). This CDR3 spans 14 amino acids. Germline CDR1 is SGDLS and CDR2 is YYNGEE. V was pared by 3 bases and J by 0 bases, with 8 bases between. CDR3 sequence reads: CASSERGSTDTQYF. The CDR3, as DNA: TGTGCCAGCAGCGAACGGGGTAGCACAGATACGCAGTATTTT.

This clone was recorded a few times. The chain combines TRBV5-1 with TRBJ2-7, with 7 positions matching TRBD1. Germline lookup yields CDR1 SGHRS and CDR2 YFSETQ. The CDR3 sequence is 17 residues long. J gave up 1 base and V 4 bases, and 14 bases lay outside the gene matches. For the CDR3, the DNA is TGCGCCAGCAGCCAAGAGGGACAGACCGGTTCATCCTACGAGCAGTACTTC. Its protein is CASSQEGQTGSSYEQYF.

The chain carries TRBV4-3 and TRBJ1-2; maybe TRBD1 (5 bases). CDR1 is LGHNA and CDR2 is YSLEER in the germline V gene. This CDR3 region has 15 residues. The V end lost 0 bases, the J end lost 8 bases, and 16 bases lay between the germline ends. DNA of the CDR3: TGCGCCAGCAGCCAAGAAACGGGGCTGGGAGGAGGCTACACCTTC. This encodes CASSQETGLGGGYTF.